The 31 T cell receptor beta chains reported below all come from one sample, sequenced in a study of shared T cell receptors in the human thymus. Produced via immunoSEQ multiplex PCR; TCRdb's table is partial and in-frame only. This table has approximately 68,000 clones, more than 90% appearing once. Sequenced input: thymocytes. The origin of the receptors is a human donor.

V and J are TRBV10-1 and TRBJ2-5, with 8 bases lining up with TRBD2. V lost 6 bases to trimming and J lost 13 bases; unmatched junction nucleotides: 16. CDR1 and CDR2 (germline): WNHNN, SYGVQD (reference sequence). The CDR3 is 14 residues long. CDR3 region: CASSAGTSPPAGYF. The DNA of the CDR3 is TGCGCCAGCAGCGCCGGGACTAGTCCCCCAGCGGGGTACTTC.

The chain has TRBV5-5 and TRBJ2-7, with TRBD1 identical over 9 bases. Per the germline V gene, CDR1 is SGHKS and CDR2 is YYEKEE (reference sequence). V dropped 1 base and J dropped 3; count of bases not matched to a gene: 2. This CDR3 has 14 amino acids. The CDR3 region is CASSLRQGVYEQYF. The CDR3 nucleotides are TGTGCCAGCAGCTTGCGACAGGGGGTCTACGAGCAGTACTTC.

Here the CDR3 DNA reads TGTGCCAGCAGCTTACATAGGGGGGGGTACAATGAGCAGTTCTTC. It encodes CASSLHRGGYNEQFF. The chain recombines TRBV11-1 with TRBJ2-1; tentative D call: TRBD2 (7 bases). CDR3 size: 15 residues. Trimming took off 2 bases at V and 4 bases at J, with 12 bases between the two ends. Germline V CDR1 and CDR2: SGHAT, FQDESV (reference sequence).

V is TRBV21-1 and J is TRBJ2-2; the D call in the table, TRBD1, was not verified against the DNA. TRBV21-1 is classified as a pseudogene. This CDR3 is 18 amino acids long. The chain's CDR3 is CASSNPGTGGLNTGELFF. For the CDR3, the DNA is TGTGCCAGCAGCAACCCCGGGACAGGGGGCTTGAACACCGGGGAGCTGTTTTTT.

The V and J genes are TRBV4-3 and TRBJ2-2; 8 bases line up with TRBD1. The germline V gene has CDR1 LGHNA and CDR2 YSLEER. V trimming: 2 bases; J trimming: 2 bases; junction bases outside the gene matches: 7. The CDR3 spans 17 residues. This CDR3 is CASSQIAGQGNTGELFF. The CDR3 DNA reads TGCGCCAGCAGCCAAATCGCAGGACAGGGTAACACCGGGGAGCTGTTTTTT.

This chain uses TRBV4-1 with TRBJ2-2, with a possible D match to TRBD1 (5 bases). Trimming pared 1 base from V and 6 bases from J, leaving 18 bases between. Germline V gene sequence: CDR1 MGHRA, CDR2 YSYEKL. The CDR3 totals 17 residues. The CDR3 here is CASSQAWRQGKAGELFF. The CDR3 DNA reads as TGCGCCAGCAGCCAAGCCTGGCGGCAGGGTAAGGCCGGGGAGCTGTTTTTT.

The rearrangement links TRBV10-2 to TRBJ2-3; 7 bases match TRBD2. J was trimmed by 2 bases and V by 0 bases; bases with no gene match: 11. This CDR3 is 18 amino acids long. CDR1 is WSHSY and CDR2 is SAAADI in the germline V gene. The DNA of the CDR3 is TGCGCCAGCAGTGAGTCGATAACCGGGGGGTCCTCCACAGATACGCAGTATTTT. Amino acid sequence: CASSESITGGSSTDTQYF.

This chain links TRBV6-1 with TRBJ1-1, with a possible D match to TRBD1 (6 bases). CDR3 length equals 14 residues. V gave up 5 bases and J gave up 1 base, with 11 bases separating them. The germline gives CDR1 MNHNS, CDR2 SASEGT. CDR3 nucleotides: TGTGCCAGCAGTCCGACGGACAGGAACACTGAAGCTTTCTTT. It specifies CASSPTDRNTEAFF.

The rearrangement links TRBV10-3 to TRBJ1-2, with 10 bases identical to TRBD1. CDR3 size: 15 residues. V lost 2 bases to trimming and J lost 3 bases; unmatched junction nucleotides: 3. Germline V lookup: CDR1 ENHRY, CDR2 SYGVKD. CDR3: CAISEPDRGDYGYTF. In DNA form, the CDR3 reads TGTGCCATCAGTGAGCCGGACAGGGGGGACTATGGCTACACCTTC.

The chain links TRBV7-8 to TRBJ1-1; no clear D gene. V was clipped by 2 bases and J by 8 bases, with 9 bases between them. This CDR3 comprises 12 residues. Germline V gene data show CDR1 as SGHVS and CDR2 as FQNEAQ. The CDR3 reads CASSLYRREAFF. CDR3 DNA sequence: TGTGCCAGCAGCTTATATCGGAGGGAAGCTTTCTTT.

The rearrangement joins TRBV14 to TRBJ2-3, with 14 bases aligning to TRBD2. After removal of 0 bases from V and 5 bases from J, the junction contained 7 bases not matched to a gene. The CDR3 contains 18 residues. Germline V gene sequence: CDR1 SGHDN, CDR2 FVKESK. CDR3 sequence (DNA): TGTGCCAGCAGCCAAGATTCCGGACTAGCGGGGGGTGAAGATACGCAGTATTTT. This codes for CASSQDSGLAGGEDTQYF.

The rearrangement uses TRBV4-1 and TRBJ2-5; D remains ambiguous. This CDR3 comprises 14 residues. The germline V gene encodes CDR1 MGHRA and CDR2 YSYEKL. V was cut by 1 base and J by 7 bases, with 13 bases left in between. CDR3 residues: CASSQGLQPATQYF. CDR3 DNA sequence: TGCGCCAGCAGCCAAGGACTCCAACCAGCGACCCAGTACTTC.

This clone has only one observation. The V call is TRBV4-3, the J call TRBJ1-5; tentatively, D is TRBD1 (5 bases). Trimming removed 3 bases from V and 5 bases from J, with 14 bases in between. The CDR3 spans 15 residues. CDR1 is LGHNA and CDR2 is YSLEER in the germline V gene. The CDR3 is CASSHVAGSDQPQHF. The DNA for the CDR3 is TGCGCCAGCAGCCATGTAGCAGGGTCCGATCAGCCCCAGCATTTT.

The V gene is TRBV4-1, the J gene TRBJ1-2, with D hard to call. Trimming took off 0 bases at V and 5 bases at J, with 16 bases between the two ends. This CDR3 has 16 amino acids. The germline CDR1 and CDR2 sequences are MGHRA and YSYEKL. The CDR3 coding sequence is TGCGCCAGCAGCCAAGATATAAAGACTGCCCCTTATGGCTACACCTTC. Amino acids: CASSQDIKTAPYGYTF.

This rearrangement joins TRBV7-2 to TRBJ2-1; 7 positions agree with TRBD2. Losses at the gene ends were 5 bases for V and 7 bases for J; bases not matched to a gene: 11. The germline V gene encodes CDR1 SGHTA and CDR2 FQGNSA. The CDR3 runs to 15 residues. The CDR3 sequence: CASSVSGPRVNEQFF. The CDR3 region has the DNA TGTGCCAGCAGCGTTAGCGGGCCCCGCGTGAATGAGCAGTTCTTC.

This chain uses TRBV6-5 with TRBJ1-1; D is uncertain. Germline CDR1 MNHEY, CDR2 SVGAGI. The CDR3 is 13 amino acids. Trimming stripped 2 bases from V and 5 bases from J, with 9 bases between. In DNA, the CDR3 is TGTGCCAGCAGTTACGTAGGGAGAACTGAAGCTTTCTTT. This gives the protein CASSYVGRTEAFF.

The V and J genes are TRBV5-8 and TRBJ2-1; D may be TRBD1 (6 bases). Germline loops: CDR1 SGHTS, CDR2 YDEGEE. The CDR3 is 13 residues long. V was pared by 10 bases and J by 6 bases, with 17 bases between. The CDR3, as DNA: TGTGCCCCCTACAGGGCTCTAGGCAATGAGCAGTTCTTC. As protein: CAPYRALGNEQFF.

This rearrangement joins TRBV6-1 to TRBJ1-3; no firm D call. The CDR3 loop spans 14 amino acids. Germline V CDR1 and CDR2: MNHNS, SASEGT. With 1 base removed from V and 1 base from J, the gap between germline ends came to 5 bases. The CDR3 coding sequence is TGTGCCAGCAGTGAAGATCCTTCTGGAAACACCATATATTTT. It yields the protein CASSEDPSGNTIYF.

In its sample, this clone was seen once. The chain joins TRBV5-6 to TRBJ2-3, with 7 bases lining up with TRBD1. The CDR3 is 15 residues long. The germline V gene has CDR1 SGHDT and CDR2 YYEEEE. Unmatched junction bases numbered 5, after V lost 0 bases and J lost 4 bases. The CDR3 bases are TGTGCCAGCAGCTTGGAGGGGGCTGGCGCAGATACGCAGTATTTT. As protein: CASSLEGAGADTQYF.

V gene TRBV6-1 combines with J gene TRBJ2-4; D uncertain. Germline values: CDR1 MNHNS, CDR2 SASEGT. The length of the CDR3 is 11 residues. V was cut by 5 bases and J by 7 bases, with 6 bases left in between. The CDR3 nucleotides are TGTGCCAGCAGTTTGGGGAACATTCAGTACTTC. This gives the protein CASSLGNIQYF.

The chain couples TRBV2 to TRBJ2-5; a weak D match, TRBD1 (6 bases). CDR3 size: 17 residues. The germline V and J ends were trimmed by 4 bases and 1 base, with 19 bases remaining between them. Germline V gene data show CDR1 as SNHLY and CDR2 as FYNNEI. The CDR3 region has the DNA TGTGCCAGCAGTGGGACAGACAACACTGGCCTCCAAGAGACCCAGTACTTC. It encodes CASSGTDNTGLQETQYF. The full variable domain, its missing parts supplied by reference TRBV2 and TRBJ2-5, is EPEVTQTPSHQVTQMGQEVILRCVPISNHLYFYWYRQILGQKVEFLVSFYNNEISEKSEIFDDQFSVERPDGSNFTLKIRSTKLEDSAMYFCASSGTDNTGLQETQYFGPGTRLLVL.

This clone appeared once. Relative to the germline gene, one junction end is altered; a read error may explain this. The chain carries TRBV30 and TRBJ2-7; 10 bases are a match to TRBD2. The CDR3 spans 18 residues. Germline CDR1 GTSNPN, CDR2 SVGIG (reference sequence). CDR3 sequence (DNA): TGTGCCCGGAGTTTCCTTAAGGCGAGCGGGGGGGCCGCCTACGAGCAGTACTTC. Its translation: CARSFLKASGGAAYEQYF.

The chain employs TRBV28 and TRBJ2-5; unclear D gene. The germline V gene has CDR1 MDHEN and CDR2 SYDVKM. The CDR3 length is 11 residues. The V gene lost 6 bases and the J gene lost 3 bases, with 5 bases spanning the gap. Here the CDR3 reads CASSQKETQYF. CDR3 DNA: TGTGCCAGCAGCCAAAAAGAGACCCAGTACTTC. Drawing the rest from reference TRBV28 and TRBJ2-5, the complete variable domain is DVKVTQSSRYLVKRTGEKVFLECVQDMDHENMFWYRQDPGLGLRLIYFSYDVKMKEKGDIPEGYSVSREKKERFSLILESASTNQTSMYLCASSQKETQYFGPGTRLLVL.

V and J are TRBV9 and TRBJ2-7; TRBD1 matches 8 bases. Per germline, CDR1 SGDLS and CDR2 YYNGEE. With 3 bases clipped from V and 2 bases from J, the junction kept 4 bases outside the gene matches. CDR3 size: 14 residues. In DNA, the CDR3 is TGTGCCAGCAGCGCTAGGGACAGGACCTACGAGCAGTACTTC. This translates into CASSARDRTYEQYF.

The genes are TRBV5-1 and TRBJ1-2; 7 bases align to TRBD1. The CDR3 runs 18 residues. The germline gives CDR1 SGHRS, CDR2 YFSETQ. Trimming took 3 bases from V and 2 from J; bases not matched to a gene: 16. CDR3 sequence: CASSWAKGQTKLNYGYTF. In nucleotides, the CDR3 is TGCGCCAGCAGCTGGGCGAAGGGACAGACAAAACTGAACTATGGCTACACCTTC.

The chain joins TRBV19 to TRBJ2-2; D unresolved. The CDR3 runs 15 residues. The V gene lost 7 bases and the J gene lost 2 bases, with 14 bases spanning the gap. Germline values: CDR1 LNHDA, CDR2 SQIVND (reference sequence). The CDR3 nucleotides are TGTGCCAGTACCGACCCCCTGAATAACACCGGGGAGCTGTTTTTT. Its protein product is CASTDPLNNTGELFF.

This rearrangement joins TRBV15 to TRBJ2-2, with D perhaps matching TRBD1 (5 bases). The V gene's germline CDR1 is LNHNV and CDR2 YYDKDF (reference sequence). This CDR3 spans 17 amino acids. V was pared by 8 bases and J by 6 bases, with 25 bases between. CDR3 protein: CATVTWSDQGFAGELFF. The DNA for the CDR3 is TGTGCCACCGTTACTTGGTCGGACCAGGGATTCGCCGGGGAGCTGTTTTTT. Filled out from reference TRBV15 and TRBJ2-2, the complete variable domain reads DAMVIQNPRYQVTQFGKPVTLSCSQTLNHNVMYWYQQKSSQAPKLLFHYYDKDFNNEADTPDNFQSRRPNTSFCFLDIRSPGLGDTAMYLCATVTWSDQGFAGELFFGEGSRLTVL.

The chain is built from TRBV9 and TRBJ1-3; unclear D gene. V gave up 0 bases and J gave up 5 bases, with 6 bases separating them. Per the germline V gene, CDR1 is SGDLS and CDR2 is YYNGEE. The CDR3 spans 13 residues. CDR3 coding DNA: TGTGCCAGCAGCGTAGATGGGAGAAACACCATATATTTT. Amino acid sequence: CASSVDGRNTIYF.

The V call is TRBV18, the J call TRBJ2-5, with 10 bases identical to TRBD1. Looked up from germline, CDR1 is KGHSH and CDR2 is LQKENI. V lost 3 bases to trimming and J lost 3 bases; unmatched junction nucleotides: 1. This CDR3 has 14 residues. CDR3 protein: CASSPGTGEETQYF. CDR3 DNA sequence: TGTGCCAGCTCACCCGGGACAGGGGAAGAGACCCAGTACTTC. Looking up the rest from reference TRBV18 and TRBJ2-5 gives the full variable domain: NAGVMQNPRHLVRRRGQEARLRCSPMKGHSHVYWYRQLPEEGLKFMVYLQKENIIDESGMPKERFSAEFPKEGPSILRIQQVVRGDSAAYFCASSPGTGEETQYFGPGTRLLVL.

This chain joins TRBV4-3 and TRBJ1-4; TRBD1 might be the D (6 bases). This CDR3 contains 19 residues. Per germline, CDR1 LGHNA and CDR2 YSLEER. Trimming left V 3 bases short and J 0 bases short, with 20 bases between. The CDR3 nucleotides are TGCGCCAGCAGCCAGGGACTTGGACAGCTTTATCCAACTAATGAAAAACTGTTTTTT. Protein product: CASSQGLGQLYPTNEKLFF.

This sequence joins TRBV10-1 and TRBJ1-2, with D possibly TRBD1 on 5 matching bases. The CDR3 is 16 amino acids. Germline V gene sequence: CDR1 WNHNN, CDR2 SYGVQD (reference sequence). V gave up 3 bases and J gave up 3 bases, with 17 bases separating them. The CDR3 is CASSDISLGGDYGYTF. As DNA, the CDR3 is TGCGCCAGCAGTGATATAAGTCTGGGGGGGGACTATGGCTACACCTTC.